This T cell receptor (beta chain) was recorded in a study of regulatory dendritic cells for organ transplantation (dated by TCRdb to about 2017). With respect to the entire study: Before and after allostimulation with regulatory or mature dendritic cells, TCRbeta repertoires were sequenced from sorted naive and memory CD4+ and CD8+ T cells. General conclusions and limits of the study: Among the resting subsets, the most alloreactive TCR clonotypes were found in memory CD8+ T cells. Allostimulation expanded memory CD8+ clones in both subjects, but regulatory dendritic cells appeared to induce more limited expansion than mature dendritic cells. Highly diverse repertoires were observed in naive CD4+ and CD8+ T cells, whereas lower diversity was observed in memory cells, and the most oligoclonal repertoires were found in memory CD8+ cells. The authors pointed out considerable heterogeneity between individuals in the alloreactive memory CD8+ T cell pool, and only two subjects were sequenced.

FACS was used to sort CD4+ or CD8+ cells into naive T cells, defined as CD45RA+, and memory T cells, defined as CD45RO+. T cells for TCR sequencing came from two healthy control subjects. Unstimulated sorted T cell subsets were used as baseline controls for the mixed lymphocyte reactions. The Qiagen DNeasy Blood & Tissue Kit was used to extract genomic DNA. CDR1 and CDR2, looked up from the germline V gene (reference sequence), are SEHNR and FQNEAQ. The CDR3 runs 16 residues from the cysteine to the phenylalanine. Only CDR3 DNA is held: 48 bases, read in frame from base 1. V is clipped by 4 bases and J by 3 bases, and the sequence between their germline boundaries is 18 bases long. As for this clone: Its antigen target is currently unknown. No much larger clone is present one base from it, and per-base qualities are unavailable.

Multiplexed two-step PCR with Vbeta-specific forward primers and Jbeta-specific reverse primers was used to amplify TCRbeta CDR3 regions. The TCRbeta libraries were sequenced on an Illumina instrument via the immunoSEQ service. On the authors' methods: IMGT annotation was used to assign V, D and J genes, and synthetic CDR3 analogues were used to correct the counts for multiplex PCR bias. Repertoire clonality was computed in the immunoSEQ Analyzer as one minus normalized Shannon entropy. Fisher's exact test with Benjamini-Hochberg false discovery rate control was used to define clonal expansion, with two-tailed P<0.01. TCRdb mirrors the immuneACCESS table, restricted to in-frame sequences. Some clones are absent from its copies; in checked studies, under half trace to an unresolved V gene, and the reason for the others is unknown. V and J calls and clone size are copied from that table; D and trimming were computed from the DNA. This sample is represented by tens of thousands of clones; around 90% of them were singletons. The biggest ten clones account for approximately 0.11% of the sample.

Sequencing was carried out using naive CD8+ T cells from blood. This sample's cell subset or site label indicates: CD45RA+ naive T cells. In this chain, TRBV7-9 is recombined with TRBJ1-1; a weak D assignment points to TRBD1 (5 bases agree). This TCR derives from a human donor in good health. The CDR3 region reads CASSSWRDVADTEAFF. The DNA reads TGTGCCAGCAGCTCCTGGAGGGACGTCGCGGACACTGAAGCTTTCTTT.